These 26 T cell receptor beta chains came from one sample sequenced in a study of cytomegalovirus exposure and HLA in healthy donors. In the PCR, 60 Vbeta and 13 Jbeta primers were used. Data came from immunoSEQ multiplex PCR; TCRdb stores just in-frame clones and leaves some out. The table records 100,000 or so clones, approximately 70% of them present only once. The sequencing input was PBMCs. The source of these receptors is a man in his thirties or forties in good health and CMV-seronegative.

This CDR3 reads CASSRGGDEQFF. CDR3 DNA: TGTGCCAGCAGTAGGGGGGGCGATGAGCAGTTCTTC. The gene calls are TRBV11-2 and TRBJ2-1; tentative D call: TRBD2 (7 bases). Trimming shortened V by 6 bases and J by 8 bases, and 11 bases separated the two germline ends. The CDR3 runs to 12 residues. CDR1 and CDR2 (germline): SGHAT, FQNNGV.

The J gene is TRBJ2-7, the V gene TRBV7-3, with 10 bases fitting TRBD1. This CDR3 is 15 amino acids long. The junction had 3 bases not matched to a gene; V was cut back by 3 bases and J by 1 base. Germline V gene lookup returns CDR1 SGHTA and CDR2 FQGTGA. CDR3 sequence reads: CASSLGDRGSYEQYF. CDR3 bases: TGTGCCAGCAGCTTGGGGGACAGGGGATCCTACGAGCAGTACTTC.

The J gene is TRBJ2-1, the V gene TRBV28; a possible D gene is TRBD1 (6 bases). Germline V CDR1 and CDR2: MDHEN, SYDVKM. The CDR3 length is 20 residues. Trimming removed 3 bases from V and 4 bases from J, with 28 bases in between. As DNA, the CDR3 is TGTGCCAGCAGTTTTCATCCACCGTCTCGGACAGCTAGAAATTACAATGAGCAGTTCTTC. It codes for CASSFHPPSRTARNYNEQFF.

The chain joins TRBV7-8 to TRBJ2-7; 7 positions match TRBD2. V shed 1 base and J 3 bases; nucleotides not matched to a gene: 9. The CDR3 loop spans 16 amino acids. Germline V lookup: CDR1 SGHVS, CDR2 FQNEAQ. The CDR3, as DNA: TGTGCCAGCAGCTTAGTTCCTCTAGCGGAGCTCTACGAGCAGTACTTC. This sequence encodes CASSLVPLAELYEQYF. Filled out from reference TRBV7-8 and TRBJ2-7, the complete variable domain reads GAGVSQSPRYKVAKRGQDVALRCDPISGHVSLFWYQQALGQGPEFLTYFQNEAQLDKSGLPSDRFFAERPEGSVSTLKIQRTQQEDSAVYLCASSLVPLAELYEQYFGPGTRLTVT.

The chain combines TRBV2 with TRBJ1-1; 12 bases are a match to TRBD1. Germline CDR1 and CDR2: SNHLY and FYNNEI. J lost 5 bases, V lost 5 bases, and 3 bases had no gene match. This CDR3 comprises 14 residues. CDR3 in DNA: TGTGCCAGCAGTCGGGACAGGGGGCGGACTGAAGCTTTCTTT. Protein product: CASSRDRGRTEAFF.

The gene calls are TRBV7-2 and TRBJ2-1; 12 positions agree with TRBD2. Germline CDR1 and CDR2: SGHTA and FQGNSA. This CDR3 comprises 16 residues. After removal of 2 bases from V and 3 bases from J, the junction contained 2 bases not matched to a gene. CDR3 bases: TGTGCCAGCAGCTTAAGGGGACTAGCGGGCTACAATGAGCAGTTCTTC. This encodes CASSLRGLAGYNEQFF.

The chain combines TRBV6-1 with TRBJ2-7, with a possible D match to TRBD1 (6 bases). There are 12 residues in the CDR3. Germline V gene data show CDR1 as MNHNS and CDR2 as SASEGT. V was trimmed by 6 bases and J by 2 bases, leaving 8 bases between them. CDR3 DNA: TGTGCCAGCAGACAGGGACCCTACGAGCAGTACTTC. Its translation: CASRQGPYEQYF.

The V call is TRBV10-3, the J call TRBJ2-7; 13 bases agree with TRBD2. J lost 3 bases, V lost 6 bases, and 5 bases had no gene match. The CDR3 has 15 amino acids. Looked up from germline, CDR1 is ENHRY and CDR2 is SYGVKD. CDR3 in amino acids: CAIRGTSGNLYEQYF. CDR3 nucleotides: TGTGCCATCAGGGGGACTAGCGGGAATCTCTACGAGCAGTACTTC.

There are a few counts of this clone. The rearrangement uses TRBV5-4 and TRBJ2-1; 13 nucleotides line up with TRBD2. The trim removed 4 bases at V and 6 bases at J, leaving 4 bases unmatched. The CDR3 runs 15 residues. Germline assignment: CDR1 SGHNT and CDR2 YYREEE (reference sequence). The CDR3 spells CASSPRLAGGNEQFF. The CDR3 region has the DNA TGTGCCAGCAGCCCACGACTAGCGGGAGGCAATGAGCAGTTCTTC.

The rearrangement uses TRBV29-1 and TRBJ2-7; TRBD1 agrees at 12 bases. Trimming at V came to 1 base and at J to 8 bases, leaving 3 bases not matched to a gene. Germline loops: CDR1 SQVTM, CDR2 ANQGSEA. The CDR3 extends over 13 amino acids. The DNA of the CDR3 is TGCAGCGTTGAAGTGGGACAGGGGGCGCAGCAGTACTTC. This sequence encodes CSVEVGQGAQQYF.

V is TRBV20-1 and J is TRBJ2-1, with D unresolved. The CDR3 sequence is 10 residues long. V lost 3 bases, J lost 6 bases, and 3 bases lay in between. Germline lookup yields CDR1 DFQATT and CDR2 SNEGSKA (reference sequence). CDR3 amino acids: CSARSNEQFF. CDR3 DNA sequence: TGCAGTGCTAGGAGCAATGAGCAGTTCTTC.

As DNA, the CDR3 is TGCGCCAGCAGCCAAGCTTGGGGACTAGACTCCTACAATGAGCAGTTCTTC. Protein: CASSQAWGLDSYNEQFF. The V and J genes are TRBV4-3 and TRBJ2-1; 8 bases map to TRBD2. The CDR3 is made up of 17 amino acids. J lost 0 bases, V lost 1 base, and 5 bases had no gene match. The germline V gene encodes CDR1 LGHNA and CDR2 YSLEER.

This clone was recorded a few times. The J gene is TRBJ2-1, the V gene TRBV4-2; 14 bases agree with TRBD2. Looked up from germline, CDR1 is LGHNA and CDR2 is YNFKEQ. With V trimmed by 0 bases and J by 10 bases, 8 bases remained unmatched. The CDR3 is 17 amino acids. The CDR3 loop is CASSQEPGLAGAGEQFF. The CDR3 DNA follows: TGTGCCAGCAGCCAAGAGCCGGGACTAGCGGGAGCCGGCGAGCAGTTCTTC.

CDR3 sequence: CASSPLGPPAGPHEQYF. The CDR3 coding sequence is TGTGCCAGCTCACCACTCGGTCCCCCGGCGGGGCCCCACGAGCAGTACTTC. The V and J genes are TRBV18 and TRBJ2-7; perhaps TRBD2 as D (6 bases). The CDR3 sequence is 17 residues long. Germline CDR1 reads KGHSH; CDR2 reads LQKENI. V shed 1 base and J shed 5 bases, with 21 bases lying between them.

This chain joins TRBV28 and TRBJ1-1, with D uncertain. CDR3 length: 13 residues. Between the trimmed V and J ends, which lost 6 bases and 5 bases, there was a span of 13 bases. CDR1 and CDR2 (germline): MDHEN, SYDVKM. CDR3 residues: CASRPRVWTEAFF. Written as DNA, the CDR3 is TGTGCCAGCAGACCGCGGGTTTGGACTGAAGCTTTCTTT. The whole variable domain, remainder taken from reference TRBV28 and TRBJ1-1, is DVKVTQSSRYLVKRTGEKVFLECVQDMDHENMFWYRQDPGLGLRLIYFSYDVKMKEKGDIPEGYSVSREKKERFSLILESASTNQTSMYLCASRPRVWTEAFFGQGTRLTVV.

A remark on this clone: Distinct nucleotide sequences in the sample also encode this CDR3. CDR3 nucleotide sequence: TGTGCCAGCAGTTACTCCAGGGGCAATCAGCCCCAGCATTTT. Translating it yields CASSYSRGNQPQHF. This rearrangement joins TRBV6-5 to TRBJ1-5, with D possibly being TRBD1 (5 bases). The germline V gene has CDR1 MNHEY and CDR2 SVGAGI. Trimming pared 0 bases from V and 2 bases from J, leaving 5 bases between. The CDR3 length is 14 residues.

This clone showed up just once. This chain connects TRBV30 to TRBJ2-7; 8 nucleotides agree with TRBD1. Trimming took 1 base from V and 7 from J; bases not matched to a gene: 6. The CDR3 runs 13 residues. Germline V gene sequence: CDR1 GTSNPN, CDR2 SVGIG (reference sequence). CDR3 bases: TGTGCCTGGAGTGCTCAGGGGGCTGCGGAGCAGTACTTC. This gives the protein CAWSAQGAAEQYF. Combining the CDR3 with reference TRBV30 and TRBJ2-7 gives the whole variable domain SQTIHQWPATLVQPVGSPLSLECTVEGTSNPNLYWYRQAAGRGLQLLFYSVGIGQISSEVPQNLSASRPQDRQFILSSKKLLLSDSGFYLCAWSAQGAAEQYFGPGTRLTVT.

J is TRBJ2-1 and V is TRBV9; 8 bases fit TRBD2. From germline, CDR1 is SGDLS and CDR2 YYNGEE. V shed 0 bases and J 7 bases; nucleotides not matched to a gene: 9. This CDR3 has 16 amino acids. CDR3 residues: CASSVDPAGVGNEQFF. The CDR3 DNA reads TGTGCCAGCAGCGTAGATCCAGCGGGAGTTGGTAATGAGCAGTTCTTC.

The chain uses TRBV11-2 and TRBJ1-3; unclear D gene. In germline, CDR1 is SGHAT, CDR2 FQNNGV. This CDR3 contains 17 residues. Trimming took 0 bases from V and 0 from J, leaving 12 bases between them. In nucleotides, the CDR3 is TGTGCCAGCAGCTTAGATCCCCCTTTGAGCTCTGGAAACACCATATATTTT. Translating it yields CASSLDPPLSSGNTIYF. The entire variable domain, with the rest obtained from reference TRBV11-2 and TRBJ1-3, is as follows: EAGVAQSPRYKIIEKRQSVAFWCNPISGHATLYWYQQILGQGPKLLIQFQNNGVVDDSQLPKDRFSAERLKGVDSTLKIQPAKLEDSAVYLCASSLDPPLSSGNTIYFGEGSWLTVV.

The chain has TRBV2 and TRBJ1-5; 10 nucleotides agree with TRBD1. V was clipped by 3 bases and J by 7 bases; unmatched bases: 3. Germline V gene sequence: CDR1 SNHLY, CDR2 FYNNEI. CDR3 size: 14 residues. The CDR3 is CASSETGGSQPQHF. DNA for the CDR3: TGTGCCAGCAGTGAGACAGGGGGCTCCCAGCCCCAGCATTTT.

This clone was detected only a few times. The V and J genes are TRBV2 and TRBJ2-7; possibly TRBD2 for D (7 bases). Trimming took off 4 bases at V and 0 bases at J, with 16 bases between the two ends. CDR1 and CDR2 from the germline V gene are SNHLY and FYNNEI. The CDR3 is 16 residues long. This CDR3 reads CASSGSGTPSSYEQYF. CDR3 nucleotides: TGTGCCAGCAGTGGGAGCGGGACACCTAGCTCCTACGAGCAGTACTTC.

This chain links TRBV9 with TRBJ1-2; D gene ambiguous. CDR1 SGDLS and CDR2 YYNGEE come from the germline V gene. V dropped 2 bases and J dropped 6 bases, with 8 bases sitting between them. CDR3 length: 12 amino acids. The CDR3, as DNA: TGTGCCAGCAGCGTGGTCCAGAATGGCTACACCTTC. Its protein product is CASSVVQNGYTF.

As DNA, the CDR3 is TGTGCCAGCAGCCAAGTCAGGACAGGGGATCGGGAGCAGTACTTC. This sequence encodes CASSQVRTGDREQYF. The chain has TRBV4-2 and TRBJ2-7; 9 positions match TRBD1. The germline CDR1 and CDR2 sequences are LGHNA and YNFKEQ. This CDR3 is 15 amino acids long. Trimming took 1 base from V and 7 from J; bases not matched to a gene: 8.

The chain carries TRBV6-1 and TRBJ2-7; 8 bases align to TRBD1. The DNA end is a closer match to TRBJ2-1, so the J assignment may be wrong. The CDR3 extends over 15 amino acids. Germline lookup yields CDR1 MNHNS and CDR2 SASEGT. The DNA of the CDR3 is TGTGCCAGCAGTCCCGGACAGGGAACCTACAATGAGCAGTTCTTC. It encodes CASSPGQGTYNEQFF.

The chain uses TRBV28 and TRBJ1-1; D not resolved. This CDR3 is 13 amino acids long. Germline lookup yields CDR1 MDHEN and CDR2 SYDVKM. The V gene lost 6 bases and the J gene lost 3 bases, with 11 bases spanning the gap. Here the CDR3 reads CASRTGGYTEAFF. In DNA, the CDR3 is TGTGCCAGCAGAACCGGAGGATACACTGAAGCTTTCTTT.

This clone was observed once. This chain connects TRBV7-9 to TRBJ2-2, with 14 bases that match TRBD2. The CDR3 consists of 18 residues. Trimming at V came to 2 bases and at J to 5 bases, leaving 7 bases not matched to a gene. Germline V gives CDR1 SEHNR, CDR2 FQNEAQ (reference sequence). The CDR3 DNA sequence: TGTGCCAGCAGCTTAACTGGGACTAGCGGGAGAATAACCGGGGAGCTGTTTTTT. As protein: CASSLTGTSGRITGELFF.